One sample yielded the 31 T cell receptor beta chains listed below, sequenced in a study of T cell responses to AZD1222 COVID-19 vaccine. Method: immunoSEQ multiplex PCR; TCRdb's copy keeps in-frame clones and lacks some. The sample has over 150,000 clones, 80% to 90% seen once; the top ten hold 6.9%. Here the sequenced sample was peripheral blood, taken on day 0 of AZD1222 vaccination. The receptors were sampled from an adult in good health.

The chain links TRBV28 to TRBJ1-1; no firm D call. Germline lookup yields CDR1 MDHEN and CDR2 SYDVKM. The CDR3 is 11 residues long. The V end lost 6 bases, the J end lost 1 base, and 3 bases lay between the germline ends. CDR3 protein: CASSGNTEAFF. As DNA, the CDR3 is TGTGCCAGCAGCGGGAACACTGAAGCTTTCTTT.

The chain links TRBV5-6 to TRBJ1-5; 9 bases are shared with TRBD1. V was pared by 3 bases and J by 3 bases, with 4 bases of the junction left unmatched. There are 15 residues in the CDR3. The germline V gene encodes CDR1 SGHDT and CDR2 YYEEEE. CDR3 protein: CASSWTGAINQPQHF. DNA of the CDR3: TGTGCCAGCAGCTGGACAGGGGCTATCAATCAGCCCCAGCATTTT.

The chain links TRBV4-3 to TRBJ1-2, with 9 bases aligning to TRBD1. The length of the CDR3 is 15 residues. Germline loops: CDR1 LGHNA, CDR2 YSLEER. With 0 bases clipped from V and 2 bases from J, the junction kept 1 base outside the gene matches. As DNA, the CDR3 is TGCGCCAGCAGCCAAGACGGACAGGGGAACTATGGCTACACCTTC. Translated: CASSQDGQGNYGYTF.

The chain carries TRBV14 and TRBJ2-6; TRBD1 matches at 8 bases. The V segment lost 4 bases and the J segment 3 bases; nucleotides outside the gene matches: 2. Germline CDR1 and CDR2: SGHDN and FVKESK. The CDR3 runs to 15 residues. The CDR3 region is CASSPTGVGANVLTF. The CDR3 DNA sequence: TGTGCCAGCAGCCCGACAGGGGTTGGGGCCAACGTCCTGACTTTC.

The V call is TRBV28, the J call TRBJ2-1; 9 bases fit TRBD1. Trimming cost V 5 bases and J 9 bases; bases outside gene matches: 11. The germline CDR1 and CDR2 sequences are MDHEN and SYDVKM. The CDR3 length is 15 residues. The CDR3 DNA reads TGTGCCAGCAGTACCGACACAACAGGGGGCCTTGAGCAGTTCTTC. It specifies CASSTDTTGGLEQFF.

The chain joins TRBV15 to TRBJ1-5, with D tentatively TRBD1 (6 bases). From germline, CDR1 is LNHNV and CDR2 YYDKDF (reference sequence). Trimming shortened V by 5 bases and J by 0 bases, and 11 bases separated the two germline ends. The CDR3 length is 15 residues. CDR3 nucleotides: TGTGCCACCAGCCTGAGAGGGGGTAGCAATCAGCCCCAGCATTTT. It encodes CATSLRGGSNQPQHF.

V and J are TRBV12-5 and TRBJ2-5, with 7 bases lining up with TRBD1. J was trimmed by 14 bases and V by 2 bases; bases with no gene match: 11. The CDR3 has 13 amino acids. Germline lookup yields CDR1 LGHNT and CDR2 FRNRAP. The CDR3: CASGLPTAGTVYF. DNA of the CDR3: TGTGCTAGTGGTTTGCCTACAGCCGGGACAGTATACTTC.

The chain is built from TRBV7-2 and TRBJ1-2, with 7 bases identical to TRBD1. Germline lookup yields CDR1 SGHTA and CDR2 FQGNSA. Germline trimming cut 5 bases from V and 8 bases from J; bases unmatched to any gene: 14. The CDR3 is made up of 15 amino acids. CDR3 in DNA: TGTGCCAGCAGCGACACAGGGGAAAGCATGGGAGGCTACACCTTC. This translates into CASSDTGESMGGYTF.

The chain has TRBV4-3 and TRBJ2-7; either TRBD1 or TRBD2 may fit D (5 bases each). Germline V lookup: CDR1 LGHNA, CDR2 YSLEER. The germline V and J ends were trimmed by 0 bases and 0 bases, with 12 bases remaining between them. This CDR3 is 16 amino acids long. The DNA for the CDR3 is TGCGCCAGCAGCCAAGATCCAGGGACCAGCTCCTACGAGCAGTACTTC. Encoded protein: CASSQDPGTSSYEQYF.

The chain couples TRBV2 to TRBJ2-5; D gene ambiguous. The CDR3 is 11 residues long. Germline V lookup: CDR1 SNHLY, CDR2 FYNNEI. V was trimmed by 10 bases and J by 9 bases, leaving 15 bases between them. The CDR3 coding sequence is TGTGCCATCAAGACGGAGTGGGCCCAGTACTTC. Translating it yields CAIKTEWAQYF.

The chain combines TRBV30 with TRBJ2-2; D is perhaps TRBD1 (5 bases). Deletions cut 0 bases from V and 2 bases from J, with 13 bases between. The CDR3 sequence is 16 residues long. The germline V gene encodes CDR1 GTSNPN and CDR2 SVGIG (reference sequence). CDR3 bases: TGTGCCTGGAGTGTACTCCGGACACCTAACACCGGGGAGCTGTTTTTT. Amino acids: CAWSVLRTPNTGELFF.

This rearrangement joins TRBV28 to TRBJ1-3; maybe TRBD1 (6 bases). The CDR3 runs 15 residues. V was clipped by 4 bases and J by 7 bases, with 17 bases between them. Germline CDR1 and CDR2: MDHEN and SYDVKM. This CDR3 is CASSSTGQGLNTIYF. As DNA, the CDR3 is TGTGCCAGCAGTTCGACGGGACAAGGGCTGAACACCATATATTTT.

The V call is TRBV5-5, the J call TRBJ2-7; D perhaps matches TRBD1 (7 bases). The length of the CDR3 is 14 residues. Looked up from germline, CDR1 is SGHKS and CDR2 is YYEKEE (reference sequence). Trimming removed 1 base from V and 3 bases from J, with 11 bases in between. The CDR3 bases are TGTGCCAGCAGCTTGTGGCAGGGGGGCTACGAGCAGTACGTC. It translates to CASSLWQGGYEQYV.

This sequence joins TRBV5-6 and TRBJ2-7; D remains unclear. Trimming cost V 4 bases and J 1 base, with 18 bases left between them. The CDR3 consists of 16 residues. CDR1 and CDR2 from the germline V gene are SGHDT and YYEEEE. DNA for the CDR3: TGTGCCAGCAGCCCGCGTAGGGCGCTAGGATCCTACGAGCAGTACTTC. Protein sequence: CASSPRRALGSYEQYF.

This clone was counted once. The rearrangement links TRBV7-2 to TRBJ1-2, with a weak D call TRBD1 (6 bases). The CDR3 runs to 14 residues. V shed 1 base and J shed 5 bases, with 11 bases lying between them. Germline loops: CDR1 SGHTA, CDR2 FQGNSA. CDR3 protein: CASSLGYRDYGYTF. CDR3 sequence (DNA): TGTGCCAGCAGCTTAGGTTACAGGGATTATGGCTACACCTTC.

The rearrangement uses TRBV3-1 (or the pseudogene TRBV3-2) and TRBJ1-2, with no clear D. CDR3 length: 12 amino acids. From germline, CDR1 is LGHDT and CDR2 YNNKEL (reference sequence). V lost 6 bases, J lost 6 bases, and 11 bases lay in between. In DNA, the CDR3 is TGTGCCAGCAGAAACAGCATGGATGGCTACACCTTC. Amino acid sequence: CASRNSMDGYTF.

The chain employs TRBV5-1 and TRBJ1-2; weak D call: TRBD1 (5 bases). The CDR3 is 14 residues long. Germline V gives CDR1 SGHRS, CDR2 YFSETQ. The V gene lost 2 bases and the J gene lost 3 bases, with 11 bases spanning the gap. The CDR3: CASSLRGRDYGYTF. In nucleotides, the CDR3 is TGCGCCAGCAGCTTACGGGGCAGGGACTATGGCTACACCTTC. The full variable domain, with the rest looked up from reference TRBV5-1 and TRBJ1-2, is KAGVTQTPRYLIKTRGQQVTLSCSPISGHRSVSWYQQTPGQGLQFLFEYFSETQRNKGNFPGRFSGRQFSNSRSEMNVSTLELGDSALYLCASSLRGRDYGYTFGSGTRLTVV.

CDR3 nucleotide sequence: TGTGCCAGCAGTCCGAGGACAGGAAAGTACACCGGGGAGCTGTTTTTT. Encoded protein: CASSPRTGKYTGELFF. This rearrangement joins TRBV27 to TRBJ2-2; 7 nucleotides line up with TRBD1. V shed 5 bases and J 3 bases; nucleotides not matched to a gene: 9. The CDR3 totals 16 residues. CDR1 and CDR2 from the germline V gene are MNHEY and SMNVEV (reference sequence).

This clone was seen only a few times. The rearrangement joins TRBV9 to TRBJ1-6; 7 positions agree with TRBD1. CDR1 SGDLS and CDR2 YYNGEE come from the germline V gene. This CDR3 comprises 15 residues. Trimming cost V 2 bases and J 8 bases; bases outside gene matches: 7. The CDR3 nucleotides are TGTGCCAGCAGCGTTTCTGCAGGGGGAGATTCACCCCTCCACTTT. Translation gives CASSVSAGGDSPLHF.

V gene TRBV6-2 or TRBV6-3 combines with J gene TRBJ1-5, with unresolved D. From germline, CDR1 is MNHEY and CDR2 SVGEGT. V lost 2 bases to trimming and J lost 0 bases, with 8 bases between them. The CDR3 is made up of 15 amino acids. The CDR3 reads CASSYDTYSNQPQHF. CDR3 coding DNA: TGTGCCAGCAGTTACGACACGTATAGCAATCAGCCCCAGCATTTT.

The rearrangement links TRBV2 to TRBJ2-5; D may be TRBD1 (5 bases). Germline V gene lookup returns CDR1 SNHLY and CDR2 FYNNEI. The CDR3 has 17 residues. Trimming cost V 6 bases and J 2 bases, with 22 bases left between them. The CDR3 loop is CASRRTFFGALQETQYF. The CDR3 bases are TGTGCCAGCAGACGGACGTTCTTTGGGGCACTTCAAGAGACCCAGTACTTC.

V gene TRBV11-2 combines with J gene TRBJ2-2; unclear D gene. The CDR3 consists of 13 residues. Germline lookup yields CDR1 SGHAT and CDR2 FQNNGV. Trimming took 5 bases from V and 4 from J, leaving 8 bases between them. The CDR3: CASSQASTGELFF. In DNA, the CDR3 is TGTGCCAGCAGCCAAGCTTCCACCGGGGAGCTGTTTTTT.

This chain uses TRBV2 with TRBJ1-5, with 7 bases fitting TRBD1. This CDR3 has 13 amino acids. CDR1 and CDR2 from the germline V gene are SNHLY and FYNNEI. Trimming cost V 7 bases and J 8 bases; bases outside gene matches: 8. CDR3 loop: CASTGDSAEPQHF. The CDR3, as DNA: TGTGCCAGCACGGGGGACAGCGCTGAGCCCCAGCATTTT.

V usage is TRBV5-5 and J usage is TRBJ1-1; D is perhaps TRBD1 (6 bases). V dropped 0 bases and J dropped 6 bases, with 15 bases sitting between them. Per the germline V gene, CDR1 is SGHKS and CDR2 is YYEKEE (reference sequence). The CDR3 contains 15 residues. The CDR3 DNA reads as TGTGCCAGCAGCTTGGAGGGGGAAATGGTCTCTGAAGCTTTCTTT. It encodes CASSLEGEMVSEAFF.

The rearrangement joins TRBV3-1 (or the pseudogene TRBV3-2) to TRBJ2-7, with D hard to call. Germline V gene lookup returns CDR1 LGHDT and CDR2 YNNKEL (reference sequence). The ends were cut back, 3 bases at V and 0 bases at J, with 6 bases in the middle. This CDR3 spans 13 amino acids. CDR3 loop: CASSHWDSYEQYF. CDR3 in DNA: TGTGCCAGCAGCCATTGGGACTCCTACGAGCAGTACTTC.

J is TRBJ2-1 and V is TRBV5-1; possibly TRBD2 for D (6 bases). The V gene lost 5 bases and the J gene lost 1 base, with 10 bases spanning the gap. The CDR3 runs 14 residues. Germline assignment: CDR1 SGHRS and CDR2 YFSETQ. The CDR3 sequence is CASSGGSSYNEQFF. The DNA for the CDR3 is TGCGCCAGCAGTGGGGGGTCGTCCTACAATGAGCAGTTCTTC.

This clone came up once. The rearrangement joins TRBV6-4 to TRBJ2-2; D gene unclear. Deletions cut 3 bases from V and 1 base from J, with 6 bases between. In germline, CDR1 is MRHNA, CDR2 SNTAGT. This CDR3 is 14 amino acids long. In nucleotides, the CDR3 is TGTGCCAGCAGTGAGGCAGGGAACACCGGGGAGCTGTTTTTT. This sequence encodes CASSEAGNTGELFF.

The gene calls are TRBV24-1 and TRBJ2-3; 14 nucleotides line up with TRBD2. CDR1 is KGHDR and CDR2 is SFDVKD in the germline V gene. The CDR3 sequence is 15 residues long. V lost 9 bases, J lost 0 bases, and 1 base stayed unmatched. The CDR3 DNA reads TGTGCCACCGGACTAGCGGGGGGAAGCACAGATACGCAGTATTTT. Translating gives CATGLAGGSTDTQYF.

V gene TRBV5-4 combines with J gene TRBJ1-1; D not certain. The CDR3 is 11 amino acids. V was cut by 0 bases and J by 7 bases, with 4 bases left in between. The V gene's germline CDR1 is SGHNT and CDR2 YYREEE (reference sequence). The CDR3 region is CASSLADEAFF. Written as DNA, the CDR3 is TGTGCCAGCAGCTTGGCGGATGAAGCTTTCTTT.

V and J are TRBV10-2 and TRBJ2-3; D is unresolved. The CDR3 contains 14 residues. CDR1 and CDR2 from the germline V gene are WSHSY and SAAADI. V dropped 6 bases and J dropped 3 bases, with 13 bases sitting between them. The CDR3 sequence: CASRADFRTDTQYF. CDR3 bases: TGCGCCAGCAGGGCCGACTTCCGTACAGATACGCAGTATTTT.

V gene TRBV27 combines with J gene TRBJ2-3; D is unclear. Germline assignment: CDR1 MNHEY and CDR2 SMNVEV (reference sequence). The CDR3 is made up of 12 amino acids. V lost 7 bases and J 4 bases, leaving 9 bases between the germline ends. CDR3: CASKKGADTQYF. For the CDR3, the DNA is TGTGCCAGCAAAAAGGGCGCAGATACGCAGTATTTT.